This T cell receptor beta chain was recorded in a study of blood T cell repertoires in COVID-19. Study information: PBMCs, B-cell-depleted T cells, or T cells provided the cDNA or gDNA that made up the material.

Clones were sequenced by immunoSEQ multiplex PCR, and TCRdb holds only the in-frame ones, with some missing. The sample includes some 250,000 clones, 70% to 90% of them seen just once. The CDR3 is made up of 14 amino acids. Per germline, CDR1 MDHEN and CDR2 SYDVKM. The V and J ends lost 5 bases and 2 bases respectively, with 10 bases between them. This clonotype originated in a woman aged 45-65 years who had recovered from COVID-19. The genes are TRBV28 and TRBJ2-1; the D is unclear. Material for sequencing was PBMCs or T cells enriched from blood (not recorded which). CDR3 sequence (DNA): TGTGCCAGCAGTCCTAGGCTAGCCTACAATGAGCAGTTCTTC. Its translation: CASSPRLAYNEQFF.